A selection of T cell receptor beta chains follows, all from one sample in a study of Ad26.COV2.S vaccination and SARS-CoV-2 variants. Profiled with immunoSEQ multiplex PCR; TCRdb holds only in-frame clones, not every one. The sample carries approximately 350,000 clones, over 75% recorded once. Material: peripheral blood, obtained in a trial of Ad26.COV2.S vaccine versus placebo. Receptors originate from a person between 18 and 59 years old who received the Ad26.COV2.S COVID-19 vaccine or a placebo. The CDR3 runs from the conserved cysteine through the conserved F or W. The order of the fields is D gene, clone size, J gene, V gene, CDR3 DNA, CDR3 protein. A D gene is named only where the DNA matches it firmly. Clone size is stated in some rows and not others, as once, few, many or a class when expanded.

TRBD1	.	TRBJ1-5	TRBV5-6	TGTGCCAGCAGTAATTACAGGGGCGGGCAGCCCCAGCATTTT	CASSNYRGGQPQHF
.	.	TRBJ1-1	TRBV19	TGTGCCAGTAGTATCACGGGGGATTGGACTGAAGCTTTCTTT	CASSITGDWTEAFF
.	.	TRBJ1-2	TRBV9	TGTGCCAGCAGCCCCCGGGGGGGGGAGGAGTATGGCTACACCTTC	CASSPRGGEEYGYTF
.	.	TRBJ1-5	TRBV4-3	TGCGCCAGCAGCCGCGACAGATTTAATAGCAATCAGCCCCAGCATTTT	CASSRDRFNSNQPQHF
.	.	TRBJ2-1	TRBV18	TGTGCCAGCTCACGTAGCGGAGGCTACAATGAGCAGTTCTTC	CASSRSGGYNEQFF
.	.	TRBJ1-2	TRBV4-3	TGCGCCAGCAGCCAAGAAGTTACGACAGATTATGGCTACACCTTC	CASSQEVTTDYGYTF
TRBD2	.	TRBJ2-1	TRBV19	TGTGCCAGTACCAGCGGGGGGCATAACAATGAGCAGTTCTTC	CASTSGGHNNEQFF
.	.	TRBJ1-1	TRBV27	TGTGCCAGCAGTTTGGGGGGTGAAACTTTCTTT	CASSLGGETFF
.	.	TRBJ2-3	TRBV6-6	TGTGCCAGCAGTTATCTGGGGTCAGATACGCAGTATTTT	CASSYLGSDTQYF
.	.	TRBJ1-2	TRBV18	TGTGCCAGCTCCCCGCAGGGCGGAACTAACTATGGCTACACCTTC	CASSPQGGTNYGYTF
.	once	TRBJ1-2	TRBV9	TGTGCCAGCAGCGTCCGGGACACCACTAACTATGGCTACACCTTC	CASSVRDTTNYGYTF
TRBD1	once	TRBJ1-4	TRBV5-6	TGTGCCAGCAGCTCGGGACAGGGGGGCGAAAAACTGTTTTTT	CASSSGQGGEKLFF
TRBD1	.	TRBJ1-1	TRBV9	TGTGCCAGCAGCATATCCTCAGGGGGTGGTACTGAAGCTTTCTTT	CASSISSGGGTEAFF
TRBD1	.	TRBJ1-6	TRBV3-1/TRBV3-2	TGTGCCAGCAGCCAAGCCGGGACAGGTTCACCCCTCCACTTT	CASSQAGTGSPLHF
.	.	TRBJ1-2	TRBV29-1	TGCAGCGTCAACGTCGGCCCGGTACGACTCCCCCGGGGCTATGGCTACACCTTC	CSVNVGPVRLPRGYGYTF
TRBD1	.	TRBJ2-5	TRBV30	TGTGCCTGGAGCCTCTCAAAGGACAGGGGGCCCCAAGAGACCCAGTACTTC	CAWSLSKDRGPQETQYF
TRBD2	.	TRBJ2-5	TRBV24-1	TGTGCCACCAGTGTTAGCGGGACCGAAGAGACCCAGTACTTC	CATSVSGTEETQYF
.	.	TRBJ1-3	TRBV9	TGTGCCAGCAGCGTAGGAGGTCAACTTGGAAACACCATATATTTT	CASSVGGQLGNTIYF
TRBD1	.	TRBJ2-4	TRBV2	TGTGCCAGCAGTGAACAAGGGACAGGGGAAAACATTCAGTACTTC	CASSEQGTGENIQYF
.	.	TRBJ1-1	TRBV3-1/TRBV3-2	TGTGCCAGCAGCCAAGTAGGACAGGAAGCTTTCTTT	CASSQVGQEAFF
.	.	TRBJ2-2	TRBV7-8	TGTGCCAGCAGCTTACGTGAGGGGACCGGGGAGCTGTTTTTT	CASSLREGTGELFF
TRBD1	.	TRBJ1-1	TRBV5-4	TGTGCCAGCAGTTCTATTCTAGGGGACAGCATGTTATGGAACACTGAAGCTTTCTTT	CASSSILGDSMLWNTEAFF
TRBD1	.	TRBJ2-7	TRBV30	TGTGCCTGGGGACCCGGGACAGGGGGTGGCGAGCAGTACTTC	CAWGPGTGGGEQYF
TRBD1	.	TRBJ1-6	TRBV5-1	TGCGCCAGCAGCTTGGGTGGGACAGGTCCCTATAATTCACCCCTCCACTTT	CASSLGGTGPYNSPLHF
TRBD1	.	TRBJ2-5	TRBV29-1	TGCAGCACCCGGGACAGGGGTTGGGAGACCCAGTACTTC	CSTRDRGWETQYF
TRBD1	.	TRBJ1-5	TRBV19	TGTGCCAGTAGTCTGGGACAGGGTGGGATTCAGCCCCAGCATTTT	CASSLGQGGIQPQHF
.	.	TRBJ1-1	TRBV9	TGTGCCAGCAGCCCCGGCATTGGGGAGGGCATGAACACTGAAGCTTTCTTT	CASSPGIGEGMNTEAFF
.	.	TRBJ1-2	TRBV3-1/TRBV3-2	TGTGCCAGCAGCCAACCGGGTCGGGGGCGTTTTGGCTACACCTTC	CASSQPGRGRFGYTF
.	.	TRBJ2-5	TRBV14	TGTGCCAGCAGCCAAGCGTCGGGGCGACTAGAGACCCAGTACTTC	CASSQASGRLETQYF
.	.	TRBJ2-7	TRBV5-6	TGTGCCAGCAGCTTCCAAGGGTATAATACCGACGAGCAGTACTTC	CASSFQGYNTDEQYF
.	once	TRBJ1-2	TRBV5-1	TGCGCCAGCAGCTTGGCACCGCTCAGAGAGTATGGCTACACCTTC	CASSLAPLREYGYTF
.	.	TRBJ1-1	TRBV4-1	TGCGCCAGCAGCCCGACGGGGAGGAACACTGAAGCTTTCTTT	CASSPTGRNTEAFF
.	.	TRBJ1-6	TRBV19	TGTGCCAGTAGTATCCGGCAGGGGAGGGGTGTAGATTCACCCCTCCACTTT	CASSIRQGRGVDSPLHF
TRBD1	.	TRBJ2-5	TRBV9	TGTGCCAGCAGCGTACAGGGGGCCCAAGAGACCCAGTACTTC	CASSVQGAQETQYF
TRBD1	few	TRBJ1-1	TRBV3-1/TRBV3-2	TGTGCCAGCCGGGACAGGGTGGACACTGAAGCTTTCTTT	CASRDRVDTEAFF
.	.	TRBJ1-2	TRBV4-3	TGCGCCAGCAGCCAGTCGCGAGGGCTCGGCTATGGCTACACCTTC	CASSQSRGLGYGYTF
TRBD1	.	TRBJ2-7	TRBV6-5	TGTGCCAGCAGCCTCCGGGACAGGTTGGCCTACGAGCAGTACTTC	CASSLRDRLAYEQYF
.	.	TRBJ1-2	TRBV4-2	TGTGCCAGCAGCCAAGAGGGGCGGGCCCTCAACTATGGCTACACCTTC	CASSQEGRALNYGYTF
.	.	TRBJ1-5	TRBV2	TGTGCCAGCAGCCCAGGGGATCAGCCCCAGCATTTT	CASSPGDQPQHF
TRBD1	.	TRBJ1-1	TRBV7-3	TGTGCCAGCAGCTTGGCAGGGGGCCCTGAAGCTTTCTTT	CASSLAGGPEAFF
TRBD1	.	TRBJ1-2	TRBV4-1	TGCGCCAGCAGCCAAGATCAGGGGGTAGGCTACACCTTC	CASSQDQGVGYTF
.	once	TRBJ2-7	TRBV11-2	TGTGCCAGCAGCCCCGACTCTGGGATCTACGAGCAGTACTTC	CASSPDSGIYEQYF
.	.	TRBJ1-2	TRBV28	TGTGCCAGCAGTTTGGGAAGGAGAACCGGGGGGGGCTACACCTTC	CASSLGRRTGGGYTF
.	once	TRBJ2-1	TRBV20-1	TGCGCTGGGGGAGTCTACAATGAGCAGTTCTTC	CAGGVYNEQFF
.	.	TRBJ1-1	TRBV7-6	TGTGCCAGCAGCTTATTGAACACTGAAGCTTTCTTT	CASSLLNTEAFF
.	.	TRBJ2-7	TRBV3-1/TRBV3-2	TGTGCCAGCAGCCAACGTCGTCAGGGAACCTACGAGCAGTACTTC	CASSQRRQGTYEQYF
.	.	TRBJ2-7	TRBV6-5	TGTGCCAGCAGAGGTGGAGATTCCTACGAGCAGTACTTC	CASRGGDSYEQYF
TRBD2	.	TRBJ2-7	TRBV6-5	TGTGCCAGCAGTCGGACTAGAGACGAGCAGTACTTC	CASSRTRDEQYF
.	.	TRBJ1-2	TRBV5-1	TGCGCCAGCACCATGGGGAGGGGCTACACCTTC	CASTMGRGYTF
TRBD2	.	TRBJ2-7	TRBV19	TGTGCCAGTAGTACCCCCTGGGGGGGGGACTACGAGCAGTACTTC	CASSTPWGGDYEQYF
.	.	TRBJ2-1	TRBV27	TGTGCCAGCAGTCCAAAACAGGCCTTTTACAATGAGCAGTTCTTC	CASSPKQAFYNEQFF
TRBD2	.	TRBJ2-7	TRBV6-5	TGTGCCAGCAGTTACTCGAGCGGGGGGCCGTCCTACGAGCAGTACTTC	CASSYSSGGPSYEQYF
.	.	TRBJ2-1	TRBV7-2	TGTGCCAGCAGCTTAGTAGGCCTAGGGGGGAATGAGCAGTTCTTC	CASSLVGLGGNEQFF